This T cell receptor (beta chain) stems from a study of blood T cell repertoires in COVID-19. Original data processing: Estimates of nucleated cell counts were drawn from the amplification of reference gene primers. Repertoires were generated with immunoSEQ multiplex PCR, while TCRdb's copy carries only in-frame clones and drops some. That table furnishes V, J and clone size, whereas the DNA furnished D and trimming. Of about 330,000 clones in the sample, around 87% are singletons; the top ten hold roughly 5%. The study drew participants aged about 18 to 90 years from 20 to 30 US areas. Cohorts were assigned according to the clinical history that participants reported. The CDR3 has 15 residues. Germline V gene sequence: CDR1 SNHLY, CDR2 FYNNEI. Trimming stripped 10 bases from V and 1 base from J, with 16 bases between.

The sequence was collected from a woman aged 25-40 years who had recovered from COVID-19. This chain uses TRBV2 with TRBJ2-2; D may be TRBD1 (5 bases). The sequenced material came from PBMCs or T cells enriched from blood (not recorded which). In DNA form, the CDR3 reads TGTGCCAACCGACAGCCACCCTTGAACACCGGGGAGCTGTTTTTT. Encoded protein: CANRQPPLNTGELFF.